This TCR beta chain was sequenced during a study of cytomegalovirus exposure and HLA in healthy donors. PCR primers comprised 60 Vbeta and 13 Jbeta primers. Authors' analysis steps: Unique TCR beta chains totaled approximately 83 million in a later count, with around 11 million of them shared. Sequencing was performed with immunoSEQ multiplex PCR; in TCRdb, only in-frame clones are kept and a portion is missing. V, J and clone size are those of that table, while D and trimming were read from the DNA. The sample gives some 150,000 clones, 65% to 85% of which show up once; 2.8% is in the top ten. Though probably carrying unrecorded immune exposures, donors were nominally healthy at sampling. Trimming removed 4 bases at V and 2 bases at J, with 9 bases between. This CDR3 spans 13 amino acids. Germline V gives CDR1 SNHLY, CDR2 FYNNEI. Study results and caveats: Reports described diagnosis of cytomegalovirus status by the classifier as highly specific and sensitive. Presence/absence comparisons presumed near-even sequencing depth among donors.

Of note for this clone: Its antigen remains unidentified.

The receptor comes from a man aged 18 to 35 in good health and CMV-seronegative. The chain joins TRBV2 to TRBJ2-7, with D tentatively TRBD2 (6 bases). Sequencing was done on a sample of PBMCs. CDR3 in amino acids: CASSATRAYEQYF. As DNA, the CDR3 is TGTGCCAGCAGTGCGACTAGGGCCTACGAGCAGTACTTC.